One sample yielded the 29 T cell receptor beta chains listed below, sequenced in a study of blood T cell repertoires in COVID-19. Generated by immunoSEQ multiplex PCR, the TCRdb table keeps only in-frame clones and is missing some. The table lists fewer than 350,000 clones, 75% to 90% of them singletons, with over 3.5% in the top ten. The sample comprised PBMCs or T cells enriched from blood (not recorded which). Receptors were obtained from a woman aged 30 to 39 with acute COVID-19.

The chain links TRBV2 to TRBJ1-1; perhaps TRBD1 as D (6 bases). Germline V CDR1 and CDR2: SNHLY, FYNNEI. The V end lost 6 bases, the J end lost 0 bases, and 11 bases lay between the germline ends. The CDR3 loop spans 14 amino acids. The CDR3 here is CASRGTYLNTEAFF. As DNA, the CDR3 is TGTGCCAGCAGGGGGACATACTTGAACACTGAAGCTTTCTTT.

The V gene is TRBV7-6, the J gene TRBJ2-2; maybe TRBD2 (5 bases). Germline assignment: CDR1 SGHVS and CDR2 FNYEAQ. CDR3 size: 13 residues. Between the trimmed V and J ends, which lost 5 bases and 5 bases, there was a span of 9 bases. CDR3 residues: CASSAWTTGELFF. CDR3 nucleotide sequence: TGTGCCAGCAGCGCTTGGACTACCGGGGAGCTGTTTTTT.

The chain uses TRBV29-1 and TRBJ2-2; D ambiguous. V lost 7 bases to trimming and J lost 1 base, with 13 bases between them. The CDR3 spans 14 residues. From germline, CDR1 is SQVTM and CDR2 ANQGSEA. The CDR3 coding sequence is TGCAGCGGAGGCGACCCGGGGAACACCGGGGAGCTGTTTTTT. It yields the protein CSGGDPGNTGELFF.

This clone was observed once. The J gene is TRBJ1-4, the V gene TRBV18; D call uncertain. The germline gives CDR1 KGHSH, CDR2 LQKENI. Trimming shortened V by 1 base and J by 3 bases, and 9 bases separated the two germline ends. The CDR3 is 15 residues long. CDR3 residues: CASSPQGEANEKLFF. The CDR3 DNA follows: TGTGCCAGCTCACCACAGGGAGAGGCTAATGAAAAACTGTTTTTT. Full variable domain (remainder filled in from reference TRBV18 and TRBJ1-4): NAGVMQNPRHLVRRRGQEARLRCSPMKGHSHVYWYRQLPEEGLKFMVYLQKENIIDESGMPKERFSAEFPKEGPSILRIQQVVRGDSAAYFCASSPQGEANEKLFFGSGTQLSVL.

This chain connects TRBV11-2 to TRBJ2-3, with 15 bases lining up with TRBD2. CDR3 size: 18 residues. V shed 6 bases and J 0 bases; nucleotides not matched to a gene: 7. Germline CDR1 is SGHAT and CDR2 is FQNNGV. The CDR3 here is CASRVGLAGGISTDTQYF. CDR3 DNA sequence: TGTGCCAGCAGGGTCGGACTAGCGGGAGGGATTAGCACAGATACGCAGTATTTT.

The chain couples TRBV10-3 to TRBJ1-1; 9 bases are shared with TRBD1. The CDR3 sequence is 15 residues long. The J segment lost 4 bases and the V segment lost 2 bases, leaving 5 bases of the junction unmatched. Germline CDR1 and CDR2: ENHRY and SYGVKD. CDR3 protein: CAISEPGTGFTEAFF. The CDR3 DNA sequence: TGTGCCATCAGTGAGCCCGGGACAGGGTTCACTGAAGCTTTCTTT.

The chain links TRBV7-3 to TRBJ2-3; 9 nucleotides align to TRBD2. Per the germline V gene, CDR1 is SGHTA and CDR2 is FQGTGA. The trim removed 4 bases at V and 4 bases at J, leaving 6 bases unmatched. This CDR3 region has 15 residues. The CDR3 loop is CASSSVAGEADTQYF. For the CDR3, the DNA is TGTGCCAGCAGCTCCGTAGCGGGAGAGGCAGATACGCAGTATTTT. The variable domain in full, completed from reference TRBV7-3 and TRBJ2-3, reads GAGVSQTPSNKVTEKGKYVELRCDPISGHTALYWYRQSLGQGPEFLIYFQGTGAADDSGLPNDRFFAVRPEGSVSTLKIQRTERGDSAVYLCASSSVAGEADTQYFGPGTRLTVL.

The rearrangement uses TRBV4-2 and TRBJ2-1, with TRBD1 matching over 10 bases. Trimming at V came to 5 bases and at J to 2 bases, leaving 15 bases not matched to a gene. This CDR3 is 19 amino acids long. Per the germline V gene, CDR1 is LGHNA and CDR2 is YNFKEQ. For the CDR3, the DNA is TGTGCCAGCAGCTCCGGGACAGGGGTGACAACCCTCCCCTACAATGAGCAGTTCTTC. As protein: CASSSGTGVTTLPYNEQFF.

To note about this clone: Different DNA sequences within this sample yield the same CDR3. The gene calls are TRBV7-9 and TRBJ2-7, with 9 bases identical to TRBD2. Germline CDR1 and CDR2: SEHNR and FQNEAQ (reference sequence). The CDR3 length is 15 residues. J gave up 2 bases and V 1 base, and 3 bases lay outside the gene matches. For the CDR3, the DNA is TGTGCCAGCAGCTTAGTATTAGCGGGAGCCTACGAGCAGTACTTC. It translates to CASSLVLAGAYEQYF.

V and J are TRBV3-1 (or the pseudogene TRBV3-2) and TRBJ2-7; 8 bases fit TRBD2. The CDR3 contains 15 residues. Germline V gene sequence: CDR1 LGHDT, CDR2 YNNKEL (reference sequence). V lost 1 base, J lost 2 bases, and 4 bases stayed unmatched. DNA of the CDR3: TGTGCCAGCAGCCAAGTTAGGCGGGAGGCCTACGAGCAGTACTTC. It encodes CASSQVRREAYEQYF.

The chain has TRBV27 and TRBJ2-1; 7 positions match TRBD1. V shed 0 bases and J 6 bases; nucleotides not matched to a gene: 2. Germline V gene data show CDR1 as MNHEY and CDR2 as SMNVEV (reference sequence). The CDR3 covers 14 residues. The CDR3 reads CASSLSGTVNEQFF. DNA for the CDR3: TGTGCCAGCAGTTTATCGGGGACAGTCAATGAGCAGTTCTTC.

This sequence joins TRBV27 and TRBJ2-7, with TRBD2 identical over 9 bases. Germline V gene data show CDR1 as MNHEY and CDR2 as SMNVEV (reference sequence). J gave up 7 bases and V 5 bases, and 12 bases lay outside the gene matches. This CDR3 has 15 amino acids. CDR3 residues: CASSPAPSGIVEQYF. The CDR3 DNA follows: TGTGCCAGCAGTCCAGCTCCTAGCGGGATAGTGGAGCAGTACTTC.

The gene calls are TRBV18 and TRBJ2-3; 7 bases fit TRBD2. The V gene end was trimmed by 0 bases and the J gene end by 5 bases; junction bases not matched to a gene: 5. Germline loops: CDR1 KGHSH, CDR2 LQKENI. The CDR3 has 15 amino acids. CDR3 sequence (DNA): TGTGCCAGCTCACCACCGGAGGAGCGGGGAGATACGCAGTATTTT. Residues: CASSPPEERGDTQYF.

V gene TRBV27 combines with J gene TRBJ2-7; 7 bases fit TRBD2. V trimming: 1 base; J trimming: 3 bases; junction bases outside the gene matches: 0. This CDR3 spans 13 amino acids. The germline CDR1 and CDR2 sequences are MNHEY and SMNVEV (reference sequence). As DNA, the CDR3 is TGTGCCAGCAGTTTATGGGGGGGCTACGAGCAGTACTTC. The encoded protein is CASSLWGGYEQYF.

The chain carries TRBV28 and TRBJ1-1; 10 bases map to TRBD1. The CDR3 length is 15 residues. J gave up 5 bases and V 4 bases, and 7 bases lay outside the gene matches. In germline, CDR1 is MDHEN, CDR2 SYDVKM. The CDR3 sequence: CASSWLTGGETEAFF. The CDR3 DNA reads TGTGCCAGCAGTTGGCTGACAGGGGGCGAAACTGAAGCTTTCTTT.

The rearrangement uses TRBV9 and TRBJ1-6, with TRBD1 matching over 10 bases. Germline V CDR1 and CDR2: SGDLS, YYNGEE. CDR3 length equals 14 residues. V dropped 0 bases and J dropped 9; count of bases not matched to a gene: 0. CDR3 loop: CASSVGDRGSPLHF. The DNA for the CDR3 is TGTGCCAGCAGCGTAGGGGACAGGGGTTCACCCCTCCACTTT.

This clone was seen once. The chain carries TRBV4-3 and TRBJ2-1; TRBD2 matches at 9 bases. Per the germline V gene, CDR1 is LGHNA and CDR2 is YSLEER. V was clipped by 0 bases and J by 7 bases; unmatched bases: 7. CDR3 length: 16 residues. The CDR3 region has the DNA TGCGCCAGCAGCCAAGACAGCGGGAGGATTACAAATGAGCAGTTCTTC. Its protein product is CASSQDSGRITNEQFF.

CDR3 amino acids: CASSLDRDRNTGAFF. The CDR3 DNA follows: TGTGCCAGCAGCTTAGACAGGGACCGAAATACTGGGGCTTTCTTT. The gene calls are TRBV7-8 and TRBJ1-1, with a possible D match to TRBD1 (6 bases). CDR3 length equals 15 residues. Germline CDR1 is SGHVS and CDR2 is FQNEAQ. V lost 1 base and J 11 bases, leaving 20 bases between the germline ends.

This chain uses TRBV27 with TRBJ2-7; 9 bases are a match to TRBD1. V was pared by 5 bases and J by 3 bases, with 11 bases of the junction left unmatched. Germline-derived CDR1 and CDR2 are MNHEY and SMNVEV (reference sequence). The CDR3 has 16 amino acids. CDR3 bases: TGTGCCAGCAGTCCAACAGGGGGCGAATTTGTCTACGAGCAGTACTTC. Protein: CASSPTGGEFVYEQYF.

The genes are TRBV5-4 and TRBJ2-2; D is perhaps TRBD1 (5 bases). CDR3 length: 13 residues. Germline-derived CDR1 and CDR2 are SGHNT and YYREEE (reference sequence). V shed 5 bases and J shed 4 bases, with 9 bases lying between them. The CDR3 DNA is TGTGCCAGCAGGGACACTCCCACCGGGGAGCTGTTTTTT. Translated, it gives CASRDTPTGELFF.

In nucleotides, the CDR3 is TGTGCCTGGAGTTCCGGGACTTTGGACGATCAGCCCCAGCATTTT. It codes for CAWSSGTLDDQPQHF. This chain joins TRBV30 and TRBJ1-5; possibly TRBD1 for D (5 bases). Trimming cost V 2 bases and J 5 bases, with 16 bases left between them. Germline V gene lookup returns CDR1 GTSNPN and CDR2 SVGIG (reference sequence). The CDR3 has 15 residues. Full variable domain (rest looked up from reference TRBV30 and TRBJ1-5): SQTIHQWPATLVQPVGSPLSLECTVEGTSNPNLYWYRQAAGRGLQLLFYSVGIGQISSEVPQNLSASRPQDRQFILSSKKLLLSDSGFYLCAWSSGTLDDQPQHFGDGTRLSIL.

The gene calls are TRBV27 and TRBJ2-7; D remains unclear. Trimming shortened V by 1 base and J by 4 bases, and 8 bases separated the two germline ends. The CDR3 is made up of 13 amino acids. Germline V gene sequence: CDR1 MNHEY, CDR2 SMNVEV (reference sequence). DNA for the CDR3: TGTGCCAGCAGTTTATTCTCCGGGTACGAGCAGTACTTC. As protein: CASSLFSGYEQYF.

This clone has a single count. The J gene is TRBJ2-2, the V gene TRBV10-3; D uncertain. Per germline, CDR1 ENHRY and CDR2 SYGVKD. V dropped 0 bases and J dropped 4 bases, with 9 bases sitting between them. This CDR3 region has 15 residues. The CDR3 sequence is CAISESKAITGELFF. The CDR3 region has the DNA TGTGCCATCAGTGAGTCGAAAGCAATCACCGGGGAGCTGTTTTTT.

The CDR3 sequence is CASSLTGSPDTQYF. DNA for the CDR3: TGTGCCAGCAGCTTGACAGGGTCCCCAGATACGCAGTATTTT. The gene calls are TRBV7-9 and TRBJ2-3; 7 nucleotides align to TRBD1. V gave up 3 bases and J gave up 4 bases; unmatched junction bases: 4. The germline gives CDR1 SEHNR, CDR2 FQNEAQ (reference sequence). This CDR3 has 14 residues.

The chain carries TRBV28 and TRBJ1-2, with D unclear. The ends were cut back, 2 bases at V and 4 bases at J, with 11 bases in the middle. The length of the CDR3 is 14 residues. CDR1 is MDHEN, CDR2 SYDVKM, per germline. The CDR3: CASSLTQNTYGYTF. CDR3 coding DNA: TGTGCCAGCAGTTTAACCCAGAACACCTATGGCTACACCTTC.

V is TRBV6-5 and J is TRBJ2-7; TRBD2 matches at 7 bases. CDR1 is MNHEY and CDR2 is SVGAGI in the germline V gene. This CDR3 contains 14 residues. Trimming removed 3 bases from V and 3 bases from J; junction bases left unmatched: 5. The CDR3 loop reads CASSYDPSGYEQYF. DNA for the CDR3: TGTGCCAGCAGTTATGATCCTAGCGGCTACGAGCAGTACTTC.

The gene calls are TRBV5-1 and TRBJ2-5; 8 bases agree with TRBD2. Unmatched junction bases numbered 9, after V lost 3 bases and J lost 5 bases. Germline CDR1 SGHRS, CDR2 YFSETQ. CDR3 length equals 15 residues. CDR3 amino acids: CASSSRGGPGETQYF. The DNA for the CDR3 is TGCGCCAGCAGCTCCCGGGGGGGGCCCGGTGAGACCCAGTACTTC.

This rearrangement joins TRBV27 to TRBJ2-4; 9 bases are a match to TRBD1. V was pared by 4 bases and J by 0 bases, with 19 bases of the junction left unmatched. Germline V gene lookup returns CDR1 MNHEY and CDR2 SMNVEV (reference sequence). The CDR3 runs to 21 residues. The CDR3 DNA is TGTGCCAGCAGTTCTATCCCGGACAGGGGCTCTCCTTTTTTAGCCAAAAACATTCAGTACTTC. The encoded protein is CASSSIPDRGSPFLAKNIQYF.

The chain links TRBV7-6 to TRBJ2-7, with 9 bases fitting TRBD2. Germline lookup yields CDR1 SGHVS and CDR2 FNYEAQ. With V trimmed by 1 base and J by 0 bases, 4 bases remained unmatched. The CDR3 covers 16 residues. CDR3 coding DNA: TGTGCCAGCAGCTTAGAGCCTAGCGGGGTCTCCTACGAGCAGTACTTC. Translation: CASSLEPSGVSYEQYF.